A single sample gave rise to the 10 T cell receptor beta chains below, sequenced in a study of blood T cell repertoires in COVID-19. Libraries were prepared by immunoSEQ multiplex PCR; TCRdb keeps only in-frame clonotypes and omits some of them. The table includes about 120,000 clones, roughly three quarters detected once. Input material: peripheral blood. The receptor source for this set is a woman at least 80 years old with acute or convalescent COVID-19.

The rearrangement links TRBV20-1 to TRBJ2-1; the match to TRBD2 covers 7 bases. CDR1 is DFQATT, CDR2 SNEGSKA, per germline (reference sequence). There are 16 residues in the CDR3. V dropped 6 bases and J dropped 0; count of bases not matched to a gene: 11. The CDR3 region is CSASRRGVTSYNEQFF. The CDR3 DNA sequence: TGCAGTGCGAGTCGTCGGGGGGTGACCTCCTACAATGAGCAGTTCTTC.

This clone was observed a single time. The chain employs TRBV6-4 and TRBJ1-5, with D hard to call. The CDR3 runs 13 residues. The germline V and J ends were trimmed by 0 bases and 5 bases, with 5 bases remaining between them. In germline, CDR1 is MRHNA, CDR2 SNTAGT. CDR3: CASSDSIDQPQHF. CDR3 nucleotide sequence: TGTGCCAGCAGTGACTCGATAGATCAGCCCCAGCATTTT.

The chain uses TRBV5-1 and TRBJ2-5, with D perhaps TRBD1 (5 bases). The length of the CDR3 is 13 residues. Deletions cut 4 bases from V and 2 bases from J, with 9 bases between. Germline V gene lookup returns CDR1 SGHRS and CDR2 YFSETQ. The CDR3 sequence is CASSATAQETQYF. The CDR3 DNA is TGCGCCAGCAGCGCGACAGCTCAAGAGACCCAGTACTTC.

The sample holds a few counts of this clone. The chain employs TRBV7-8 and TRBJ1-3, with D unclear. Germline values: CDR1 SGHVS, CDR2 FQNEAQ. This CDR3 spans 13 amino acids. The V and J ends lost 3 bases and 4 bases respectively, with 7 bases between them. The CDR3 DNA is TGTGCCAGCAGCTTGTGGCAGGGAAACACCATATATTTT. This translates into CASSLWQGNTIYF. Full variable domain (missing parts from reference TRBV7-8 and TRBJ1-3): GAGVSQSPRYKVAKRGQDVALRCDPISGHVSLFWYQQALGQGPEFLTYFQNEAQLDKSGLPSDRFFAERPEGSVSTLKIQRTQQEDSAVYLCASSLWQGNTIYFGEGSWLTVV.

The rearrangement links TRBV7-3 to TRBJ2-1; 8 positions agree with TRBD2. CDR3 size: 13 residues. J lost 9 bases, V lost 4 bases, and 5 bases had no gene match. Germline-derived CDR1 and CDR2 are SGHTA and FQGTGA. As DNA, the CDR3 is TGTGCCAGCAGCTACCGGGAGGGCCTTGAGCAGTTCTTC. It is translated as CASSYREGLEQFF.

The chain has TRBV5-1 and TRBJ2-2; tentatively, D is TRBD1 (5 bases). CDR3 length: 15 amino acids. Germline V gene data show CDR1 as SGHRS and CDR2 as YFSETQ. With 1 base removed from V and 5 bases from J, the gap between germline ends came to 12 bases. The CDR3 sequence: CASSLRQGETGELFF. Here the CDR3 DNA reads TGCGCCAGCAGCTTGAGGCAGGGTGAGACCGGGGAGCTGTTTTTT.

V gene TRBV3-1 (or the pseudogene TRBV3-2) combines with J gene TRBJ1-1, with 7 nucleotides matching TRBD1. Per germline, CDR1 LGHDT and CDR2 YNNKEL (reference sequence). This CDR3 region has 19 residues. The ends lost 4 bases at V and 0 bases at J; junction bases unmatched: 17. CDR3 nucleotide sequence: TGTGCCAGCAGCCTACATTCCATGGGACAGCGAGGGGTGAACACTGAAGCTTTCTTT. This codes for CASSLHSMGQRGVNTEAFF.

This clone was recorded a few times. This rearrangement joins TRBV6-6 to TRBJ1-4, with unresolved D. V dropped 6 bases and J dropped 8 bases, with 16 bases sitting between them. The CDR3 is 14 amino acids. The germline CDR1 and CDR2 sequences are MNHNY and SVGAGI (reference sequence). The DNA of the CDR3 is TGTGCCAGCAGCCCAGACGGAACTATGGAAAAACTGTTTTTT. Translation: CASSPDGTMEKLFF.

V usage is TRBV27 and J usage is TRBJ1-4; D not resolved. V dropped 3 bases and J dropped 2 bases, with 7 bases sitting between them. CDR1 is MNHEY and CDR2 is SMNVEV in the germline V gene (reference sequence). The CDR3 is made up of 14 amino acids. For the CDR3, the DNA is TGTGCCAGCAGTTTCGGTAACACTAATGAAAAACTGTTTTTT. This sequence encodes CASSFGNTNEKLFF.

The chain uses TRBV2 and TRBJ2-7; no definite D call. Between the trimmed V and J ends, which lost 3 bases and 4 bases, there was a span of 7 bases. The CDR3 sequence is 12 residues long. The V gene's germline CDR1 is SNHLY and CDR2 FYNNEI. The CDR3 sequence: CASSEQSYEQYF. The CDR3 DNA reads TGTGCCAGCAGTGAGCAGTCGTACGAGCAGTACTTC.